One sample yielded the 5 T cell receptor beta chains listed below, sequenced in a study of cytomegalovirus exposure and HLA in healthy donors. Produced via immunoSEQ multiplex PCR; TCRdb's table is partial and in-frame only. The data contain 150,000 to 200,000 clones, about 81% of them singletons. Material: PBMCs. These receptors all stem from a woman aged 25 to 39 in good health and CMV-seronegative.

V gene TRBV19 combines with J gene TRBJ2-3; the D gene is possibly TRBD2 (5 bases). CDR3 length equals 19 residues. V lost 4 bases and J lost 0, with 23 bases in between. CDR1 and CDR2 (germline): LNHDA, SQIVND (reference sequence). DNA of the CDR3: TGTGCCAGTAGTACTCAAACACCCGGACTTGCGACTAGCACAGATACGCAGTATTTT. Protein product: CASSTQTPGLATSTDTQYF.

The CDR3 sequence is CASSLGEGAYEQYF. The CDR3 DNA sequence: TGTGCCAGCAGCTTAGGAGAGGGGGCCTACGAGCAGTACTTC. J is TRBJ2-7 and V is TRBV7-6, with D possibly TRBD1 on 6 matching bases. The V and J ends lost 1 base and 2 bases respectively, with 9 bases between them. Germline assignment: CDR1 SGHVS and CDR2 FNYEAQ. The length of the CDR3 is 14 residues.

J is TRBJ2-7 and V is TRBV5-1, with a weak D call TRBD1 (6 bases). Germline V gives CDR1 SGHRS, CDR2 YFSETQ. The CDR3 has 11 residues. V lost 4 bases and J 6 bases, leaving 8 bases between the germline ends. CDR3 protein: CASSRDTEQYF. The CDR3 DNA is TGCGCCAGCAGCCGGGACACCGAGCAGTACTTC.

CDR3 sequence reads: CASSQASQQETQYF. The CDR3 DNA reads TGTGCCAGCAGCCAAGCCTCACAACAAGAGACCCAGTACTTC. The chain links TRBV4-2 to TRBJ2-5; D uncertain. The CDR3 is 14 residues long. Germline lookup yields CDR1 LGHNA and CDR2 YNFKEQ. With 1 base removed from V and 2 bases from J, the gap between germline ends came to 8 bases.

This clone appeared a few times. This sequence joins TRBV7-2 and TRBJ2-2; no clear D. The CDR3 length is 13 residues. Looked up from germline, CDR1 is SGHTA and CDR2 is FQGNSA. V lost 4 bases and J 5 bases, leaving 8 bases between the germline ends. The CDR3 here is CASSSRRTGELFF. The CDR3 DNA reads TGTGCCAGCAGCTCCCGGAGAACCGGGGAGCTGTTTTTT.